The following is a T cell receptor (beta chain) sequence with its context. Germline-derived CDR1 and CDR2 are MNHEY and SMNVEV (reference sequence). CDR3 length: 14 residues. The V segment lost 5 bases and the J segment 6 bases; nucleotides outside the gene matches: 7. Study processing details: Amplification with reference gene primers provided the estimates of nucleated cell counts. Data came from immunoSEQ multiplex PCR; TCRdb stores just in-frame clones and leaves some out. D and trimming come from the DNA, and the V and J calls and clone size come from that table. The table shows some 150,000 clones, with 75% to 95% occurring only once. The sample is drawn from a study of blood T cell repertoires in COVID-19.

This rearrangement joins TRBV27 to TRBJ2-1; 7 bases agree with TRBD1. The TCR originated in a man aged 45-65 years with acute or convalescent COVID-19. The sequenced sample consisted of peripheral blood. For the CDR3, the DNA is TGTGCCAGCAGTCCACGACAGGGTTTCAATGAGCAGTTCTTC. Translated, it gives CASSPRQGFNEQFF.